These 4 T cell receptor beta chains share one sample of origin, sequenced in a study of blood T cell repertoires in COVID-19. Using immunoSEQ multiplex PCR, the repertoire was profiled, and TCRdb retains in-frame clones only, with some absent. The sample carries around 150,000 clones, approximately 82% recorded once. Sequenced: peripheral blood. The origin of the receptors is a woman in her thirties or forties with COVID-19, enrolled during active disease.

The gene calls are TRBV6-5 and TRBJ1-1; D remains ambiguous. Trimming removed 6 bases at V and 4 bases at J, with 6 bases between. Germline lookup yields CDR1 MNHEY and CDR2 SVGAGI. The CDR3 contains 11 residues. The CDR3 nucleotides are TGTGCCAGCAGACGGGGCACTGAAGCTTTCTTT. This gives the protein CASRRGTEAFF.

The chain recombines TRBV12-3 or TRBV12-4 with TRBJ2-3, with D perhaps matching TRBD2 (6 bases). Trimming left V 1 base short and J 14 bases short, with 10 bases between. This CDR3 has 11 amino acids. CDR3: CASSLGRGWYF. DNA for the CDR3: TGTGCCAGCAGTTTAGGGAGGGGTTGGTATTTT.

This clone was recorded a few times. The V and J genes are TRBV3-1 (or the pseudogene TRBV3-2) and TRBJ1-2, with D perhaps matching TRBD1 (5 bases). The CDR3 extends over 14 amino acids. In germline, CDR1 is LGHDT, CDR2 YNNKEL (reference sequence). Trimming pared 0 bases from V and 4 bases from J, leaving 9 bases between. The CDR3: CASSQEWTTYGYTF. In DNA, the CDR3 is TGTGCCAGCAGCCAAGAGTGGACAACCTATGGCTACACCTTC.

The chain links TRBV11-2 to TRBJ2-1; tentatively, D is TRBD1 (5 bases). The length of the CDR3 is 14 residues. Trimming pared 3 bases from V and 7 bases from J, leaving 13 bases between. Germline values: CDR1 SGHAT, CDR2 FQNNGV. In nucleotides, the CDR3 is TGTGCCAGCAGCTTGGACCAGGGTCGGAATGAGCAGTTCTTC. Its protein is CASSLDQGRNEQFF.